This T cell receptor beta chain was captured in a study of T cells in Graves' hyperthyroidism and ophthalmopathy. Concerning this clonotype: Its target is unknown.

General observations from the study: The model made its ophthalmopathy prediction, and onset followed a median 6.5 months later. Within blood appeared most thyroid clonotypes that had expanded above 0.001.

The source material, RNA transcripts, was used to amplify TCR beta CDR3 regions. Carried out on the TCR CDR3, a first-round RT-PCR used the HTBI primer set. Via MiXCR, TCRdb re-called the multiplex PCR reads, giving one row per CDR3 protein. The data hold approximately 700,000 distinct CDR3 sequences, with 45% observed a single time. The clonotype originates from an adult man with Graves' disease, either hyperthyroidism or ophthalmopathy (not recorded which). Sequencing used peripheral blood or thyroid tissue (not recorded which).

CDR3 amino acids: CASSSPGQGSPLHF. In DNA form, the CDR3 reads TGTGCCAGCTCAAGTCCGGGACAGGGTTCACCCCTCCACTTT. V is TRBV2 and J is TRBJ1-6; the match to TRBD1 covers 9 bases. Germline V lookup: CDR1 SNHLY, CDR2 FYNNEI. The CDR3 length is 14 residues. Germline trimming cut 8 bases from V and 9 bases from J; bases unmatched to any gene: 8.